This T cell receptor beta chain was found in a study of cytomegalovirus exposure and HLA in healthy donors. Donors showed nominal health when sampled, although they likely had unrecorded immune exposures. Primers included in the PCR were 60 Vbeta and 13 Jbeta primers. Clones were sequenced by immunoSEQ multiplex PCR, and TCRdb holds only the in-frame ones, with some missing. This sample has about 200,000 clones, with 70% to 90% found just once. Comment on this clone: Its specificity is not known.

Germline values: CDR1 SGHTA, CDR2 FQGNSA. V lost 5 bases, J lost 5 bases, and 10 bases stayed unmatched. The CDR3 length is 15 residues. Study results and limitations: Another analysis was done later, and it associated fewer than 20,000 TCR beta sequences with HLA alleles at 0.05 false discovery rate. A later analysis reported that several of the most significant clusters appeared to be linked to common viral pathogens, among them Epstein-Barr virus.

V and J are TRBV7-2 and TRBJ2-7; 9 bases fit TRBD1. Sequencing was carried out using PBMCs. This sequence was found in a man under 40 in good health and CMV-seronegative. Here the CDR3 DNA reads TGTGCCAGCAGCCGGAATCCGGGACAGGGTAACGAGCAGTACTTC. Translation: CASSRNPGQGNEQYF.